This T cell receptor (beta chain) comes out of a study of Ad26.COV2.S vaccination and SARS-CoV-2 variants. Study at large: COV1001, an Ad26.COV2.S trial, supplied this vaccine-arm donor.

CDR1 is SGDLS, CDR2 YYNGEE, per germline. The CDR3 is 15 amino acids. V lost 1 base to trimming and J lost 7 bases; unmatched junction nucleotides: 5. This table comes from immunoSEQ multiplex PCR, and its TCRdb copy is limited to in-frame clones, with some not included. Of hundreds of thousands of clones in the sample, about nine tenths were seen once. The treatment here: 19 received Ad26.COV2.S at low or high dose, single or two shots; about 5 received placebo; per-sample allocation not given. Material that was analyzed had been drawn on day 63 after the first vaccine or placebo injection. The genes are TRBV9 and TRBJ1-6; 7 bases are shared with TRBD1. This receptor was taken from a person aged 18 to 59 who received the Ad26.COV2.S COVID-19 vaccine or a placebo. This specimen was peripheral blood, taken in a trial of Ad26.COV2.S vaccine versus placebo. The CDR3 spells CASSVTSQGNSPLHF. The CDR3 nucleotides read TGTGCCAGCAGCGTAACTTCACAGGGGAATTCACCCCTCCACTTT. Full variable domain (rest looked up from reference TRBV9 and TRBJ1-6): DSGVTQTPKHLITATGQRVTLRCSPRSGDLSVYWYQQSLDQGLQFLIQYYNGEERAKGNILERFSAQQFPDLHSELNLSSLELGDSALYFCASSVTSQGNSPLHFGNGTRLTVT.